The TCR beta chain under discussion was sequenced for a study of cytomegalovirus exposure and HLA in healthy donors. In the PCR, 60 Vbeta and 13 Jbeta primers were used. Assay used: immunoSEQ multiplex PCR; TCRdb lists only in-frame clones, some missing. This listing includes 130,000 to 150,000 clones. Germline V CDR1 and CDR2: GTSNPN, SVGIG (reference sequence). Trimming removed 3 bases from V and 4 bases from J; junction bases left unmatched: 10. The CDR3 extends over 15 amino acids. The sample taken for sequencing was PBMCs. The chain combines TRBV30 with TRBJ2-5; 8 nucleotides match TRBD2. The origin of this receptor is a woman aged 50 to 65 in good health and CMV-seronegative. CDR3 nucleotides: TGTGCCTGGAGCAACGGGGGGGCAGAAGGAGAGACCCAGTACTTC. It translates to CAWSNGGAEGETQYF.